This TCR beta chain came from a study of T-cell reconstitution after alpha-beta-depleted transplantation in children listed by TCRdb under 2016. For the wider study: Using TCR repertoire profiling, the study quantitatively followed how T-cell immune reconstitution unfolded in children after TCRalphabeta/CD19-depleted allogeneic hematopoietic cell transplantation. The research as a whole found: Over subsequent months, a decline in hyperexpanded clone frequencies was noted, and after one year, T-cell counts and TCRbeta diversity were mostly ascribed to newly produced T cells. In some patients, the high TCRbeta diversity seen at day 60 was put down to recipient T cells and intrathymic progenitors that had survived conditioning. The apparently early recovery of alphabetaT-cell counts about two months after transplant reportedly depended on only several hundred rapidly expanded clones that came from non-depleted graft cells.

From V the trimming removes 0 bases and from J it removes 5 bases, while the gene matches leave 4 bases of the junction unaccounted for. The CDR3 runs 14 amino acids, cysteine and phenylalanine included. The DNA shown is the 42-base CDR3, in frame from base 1. Taken from the germline V gene, the CDR1 and CDR2 loops are SGHAT and FQNNGV. Receptor libraries were prepared by PCR. The instrument given in TCRdb is Illumina HiSeq 2500. TCR libraries were prepared with molecular barcoding, using unique molecular identifiers to normalize TCRbeta repertoire quantification. The public reads were reprocessed in TCRdb via fastp at Q25 and MiXCR, keeping in-frame beta chains. Each entry merges the rows of one CDR3 protein and shows their most common DNA and genes. For this sample there are several thousand distinct CDR3 sequences; 5% to 5.5% appear just once. The ten top clones hold roughly 23% of the sample. This clonotype occurred many times. Its antigen is unknown. Base-call qualities are not available, and no considerably larger clone is one nucleotide away.

What the treatment or condition label conveys for this sample: allogeneic hematopoietic cell transplantation with graft depleted of TCRalphabeta T cells and CD19 B cells. The children who served as transplant recipients had been given grafts of TCRalphabeta/CD19-depleted allogeneic hematopoietic cells. The sequence derives from a child in the first two years of life who had a stem cell transplant for acute myeloid leukemia, so the T cells may come from the graft donor. The sequence is built from TRBV11-2 and TRBJ2-7; 7 of the junction bases match TRBD2. The source was PBMCs, mostly from graft donor cells, collected 180 days after TCRalphabeta/CD19-depleted stem cell transplant. The encoded CDR3 is CASSLDRGVHEQYF. The sequenced DNA: TGTGCCAGCAGCTTAGATCGGGGGGTCCACGAGCAGTACTTC.